The sequence of this T cell receptor beta chain was determined in a study of T-cell reconstitution after alpha-beta-depleted transplantation in children (dated by TCRdb to 2015 to 2016). A note on the overall study: Using TCR repertoire profiling, the study followed T-cell immune reconstitution in a quantitative way in children after TCRalphabeta/CD19-depleted allogeneic hematopoietic cell transplantation.

Library prep was done by PCR. Sequenced on an Illumina HiSeq 2500. Molecular barcoding was employed in the preparation of TCR libraries, with unique molecular identifiers being used to normalize TCRbeta repertoire quantification. The public sequencing data were trimmed at Q25 with fastp and processed into clonotypes with MiXCR by TCRdb, which kept only in-frame beta chains. Duplicate CDR3 protein sequences are folded into a single record with the most common DNA and genes. The sample table lists about 980,000 distinct CDR3 sequences, about 29% of them with a count of one. Roughly 27% of the sample is taken by the ten largest. This clonotype was counted between two and nine times. Its recognized antigen is unknown. No base-level quality is on record; no much larger clone is a single base apart. Read against the paper, the sample's treatment or condition label means: allogeneic hematopoietic cell transplantation with graft depleted of TCRalphabeta T cells and CD19 B cells. The transplant recipients were children given TCRalphabeta/CD19-depleted allogeneic hematopoietic cell grafts.

General findings and caveats noted by the study authors: The apparently early recovery of alphabetaT-cell counts about two months after transplant reportedly depended on only several hundred rapidly expanded clones that came from non-depleted graft cells. In some patients, high TCRbeta diversity at day 60 was attributed to recipient T cells and intrathymic progenitors that had survived conditioning. Over subsequent months, a decline in hyperexpanded clone frequencies was noted, and after one year, T-cell counts and TCRbeta diversity were mostly ascribed to newly produced T cells.

The TCR was taken from a boy under two years old who had a stem cell transplant for SCID, so the T cells may come from the graft donor. This specimen consisted of PBMCs, mostly from graft donor cells, obtained 360 days after TCRalphabeta/CD19-depleted stem cell transplant.

The CDR3 reads CSARDHRGGDNEQFF. The nucleotide sequence reads TGCAGTGCTAGAGATCACAGGGGAGGCGACAATGAGCAGTTCTTC. The chain is assembled from TRBV20-1 and TRBJ2-1; TRBD1 is possibly the D segment (7 matching bases). The V and J ends are trimmed by 0 bases and 5 bases, leaving 14 bases between them. Measured from the cysteine to the phenylalanine, the CDR3 is 15 residues long. Here the CDR3 DNA is all that survives: 45 bases in frame from base 1. Reading the germline V gene (reference sequence) gives CDR1 DFQATT and CDR2 SNEGSKA.